This T cell receptor beta chain was observed in a study of vaccination effects on CD4 cells after COVID-19. Study as a whole: After the second dose, samples were taken at median day 72. Two million PBMC were placed in each well, which was supplemented with 10 IU/ml IL-2 and approximately 10 ug/ml peptides.

Sequencing was performed with immunoSEQ multiplex PCR; in TCRdb, only in-frame clones are kept and a portion is missing. The sample holds approximately 74,000 clones, over 65% seen once. At the end of roughly ten days of culture, CD4+ T cells were isolated. Participants each got two BNT162b2 or mRNA-1273 vaccine doses. Comments on this clone: Antigen specificity is unknown.

This CDR3 spans 13 amino acids. Germline V gives CDR1 MNHEY, CDR2 SVGAGI. Trimming cost V 6 bases and J 6 bases, with 14 bases left between them. This sequence joins TRBV6-5 and TRBJ1-2, with D maybe TRBD1 (6 bases). The source of this sequence is a human donor who received a COVID-19 vaccine. The sample was CD4+ T cells from PBMCs cultured without peptide, taken after COVID-19 vaccination. As DNA, the CDR3 is TGTGCCAGCAGGGGGACAAAGAGTAATGGCTACACCTTC. Translating it yields CASRGTKSNGYTF.